The 13 T cell receptor beta chains presented below share a single source sample, sequenced in a study of lymphopenia after photon versus proton radiotherapy. Using immunoSEQ multiplex PCR, the repertoire was profiled, and TCRdb retains in-frame clones only, with some absent. The sample contains approximately 53,000 clones, roughly 90% of which appear only once. The material was peripheral blood, obtained from a patient treated with photon-based radiotherapy. The receptors derive from a woman between 40 and 50 years old with cholangiocarcinoma.

This sequence joins TRBV19 and TRBJ2-7; 9 nucleotides agree with TRBD1. V lost 6 bases, J lost 0 bases, and 12 bases stayed unmatched. Germline CDR1 LNHDA, CDR2 SQIVND (reference sequence). The CDR3 spans 17 residues. The CDR3 loop is CASSSPPGTGSSYEQYF. Written as DNA, the CDR3 is TGTGCCAGTAGCTCCCCTCCCGGGACAGGGAGCTCCTACGAGCAGTACTTC.

This chain uses TRBV11-1 with TRBJ2-5, with 8 bases identical to TRBD1. In germline, CDR1 is SGHAT, CDR2 FQDESV (reference sequence). The CDR3 has 18 amino acids. Trimming removed 4 bases from V and 0 bases from J; junction bases left unmatched: 13. DNA of the CDR3: TGTGCCAGCAGCTCAACCTTCTTGACAGGGGAGTACCAAGAGACCCAGTACTTC. Translation: CASSSTFLTGEYQETQYF. Based on the CDR3 plus reference TRBV11-1 and TRBJ2-5, the full variable domain is EAEVAQSPRYKITEKSQAVAFWCDPISGHATLYWYRQILGQGPELLVQFQDESVVDDSQLPKDRFSAERLKGVDSTLKIQPAELGDSAMYLCASSSTFLTGEYQETQYFGPGTRLLVL.

The V call is TRBV30, the J call TRBJ1-4, with a tentative D call TRBD1 (5 bases). Looked up from germline, CDR1 is GTSNPN and CDR2 is SVGIG (reference sequence). The V end was cut by 6 bases, the J end by 6 bases, with 14 bases between. This CDR3 has 13 amino acids. CDR3 in DNA: TGTGCCTGCTGGGACCTAGGGGATGAAAAACTGTTTTTT. This sequence encodes CACWDLGDEKLFF.

The V gene is TRBV11-2, the J gene TRBJ1-2; TRBD1 might be the D (6 bases). The V gene lost 5 bases and the J gene lost 12 bases, with 13 bases spanning the gap. Germline CDR1 reads SGHAT; CDR2 reads FQNNGV. The CDR3 has 11 amino acids. The CDR3 DNA reads as TGTGCCAGCAGCCCCCAGGGGATCCACACCTTC. It specifies CASSPQGIHTF. Full variable domain (rest looked up from reference TRBV11-2 and TRBJ1-2): EAGVAQSPRYKIIEKRQSVAFWCNPISGHATLYWYQQILGQGPKLLIQFQNNGVVDDSQLPKDRFSAERLKGVDSTLKIQPAKLEDSAVYLCASSPQGIHTFGSGTRLTVV.

This chain joins TRBV5-6 and TRBJ1-1, with D perhaps TRBD1 (5 bases). The CDR3 has 16 amino acids. From germline, CDR1 is SGHDT and CDR2 YYEEEE. V was pared by 3 bases and J by 3 bases, with 18 bases between. CDR3: CASSSIYRDVDTEAFF. The CDR3 DNA sequence: TGTGCCAGCAGCTCGATTTACCGGGACGTGGACACTGAAGCTTTCTTT.

The chain links TRBV6-5 to TRBJ2-1, with TRBD1 matching 9 bases. Germline values: CDR1 MNHEY, CDR2 SVGAGI. The V and J ends lost 6 bases and 2 bases, in that order; junction bases with no gene match: 5. CDR3 size: 15 residues. DNA of the CDR3: TGTGCCAGCAGAGAGACAGGGGGAACCTACAATGAGCAGTTCTTC. Residues: CASRETGGTYNEQFF.

This chain joins TRBV5-6 and TRBJ2-5; D remains ambiguous. The germline V gene has CDR1 SGHDT and CDR2 YYEEEE. Between the trimmed V and J ends, which lost 0 bases and 3 bases, there was a span of 6 bases. The CDR3 consists of 13 residues. The CDR3 nucleotides read TGTGCCAGCAGCTTGGCCATGGAAGAGACCCAGTACTTC. Protein product: CASSLAMEETQYF. The whole variable domain, filled in from reference TRBV5-6 and TRBJ2-5, reads DAGVTQSPTHLIKTRGQQVTLRCSPKSGHDTVSWYQQALGQGPQFIFQYYEEEERQRGNFPDRFSGHQFPNYSSELNVNALLLGDSALYLCASSLAMEETQYFGPGTRLLVL.

The chain joins TRBV19 to TRBJ2-3, with 11 bases aligning to TRBD2. The CDR3 sequence is 15 residues long. CDR1 and CDR2 (germline): LNHDA, SQIVND (reference sequence). With 7 bases clipped from V and 4 bases from J, the junction kept 7 bases outside the gene matches. The CDR3 protein is CASTPYSGGADTQYF. CDR3 DNA sequence: TGTGCCAGTACCCCGTATAGCGGGGGGGCAGATACGCAGTATTTT. The complete variable domain, with remaining parts taken from reference TRBV19 and TRBJ2-3, reads DGGITQSPKYLFRKEGQNVTLSCEQNLNHDAMYWYRQDPGQGLRLIYYSQIVNDFQKGDIAEGYSVSREKKESFPLTVTSAQKNPTAFYLCASTPYSGGADTQYFGPGTRLTVL.

In this sample, this clone turned up a few times. The chain recombines TRBV6-1 with TRBJ2-7; 8 bases align to TRBD2. The CDR3 has 16 residues. With 0 bases clipped from V and 7 bases from J, the junction kept 11 bases outside the gene matches. Germline CDR1 and CDR2: MNHNS and SASEGT. The CDR3 here is CASSEARGLGGGEQYF. The CDR3 DNA reads as TGTGCCAGCAGTGAAGCGCGGGGACTAGGCGGAGGGGAGCAGTACTTC.

Notes on this clone: The junction departs from germline at one end; a sequencing error may be responsible. V gene TRBV6-6 combines with J gene TRBJ1-2; no firm D call. CDR1 is MNHNY, CDR2 SVGAGI, per germline (reference sequence). The CDR3 sequence is 12 residues long. The CDR3: CASSYAGPQLTF. CDR3 nucleotide sequence: TGTGCCAGCAGTTACGCCGGGCCCCAACTTACTTTC.

The chain carries TRBV6-1 and TRBJ2-1, with 7 bases fitting TRBD2. The V gene end was trimmed by 3 bases and the J gene end by 3 bases; junction bases not matched to a gene: 5. Per germline, CDR1 MNHNS and CDR2 SASEGT. The CDR3 sequence is 15 residues long. The CDR3 DNA sequence: TGTGCCAGCAGTGACGGGGACTACCACTACAATGAGCAGTTCTTC. Amino acids: CASSDGDYHYNEQFF.

This rearrangement joins TRBV5-8 to TRBJ2-1; D uncertain. With 4 bases removed from V and 6 bases from J, the gap between germline ends came to 5 bases. The CDR3 is 11 amino acids. In germline, CDR1 is SGHTS, CDR2 YDEGEE. CDR3 in DNA: TGTGCCAGCAGCCGGGCCAATGAGCAGTTCTTC. This encodes CASSRANEQFF.

This clone appeared a single time. The rearrangement links TRBV28 to TRBJ1-1, with D possibly matching TRBD1 (5 bases). CDR3 size: 14 residues. The V gene lost 3 bases and the J gene lost 3 bases, with 11 bases spanning the gap. Germline CDR1 is MDHEN and CDR2 is SYDVKM. DNA of the CDR3: TGTGCCAGCAGTTTTGGGACCTGGGACACTGAAGCTTTCTTT. Translated: CASSFGTWDTEAFF.